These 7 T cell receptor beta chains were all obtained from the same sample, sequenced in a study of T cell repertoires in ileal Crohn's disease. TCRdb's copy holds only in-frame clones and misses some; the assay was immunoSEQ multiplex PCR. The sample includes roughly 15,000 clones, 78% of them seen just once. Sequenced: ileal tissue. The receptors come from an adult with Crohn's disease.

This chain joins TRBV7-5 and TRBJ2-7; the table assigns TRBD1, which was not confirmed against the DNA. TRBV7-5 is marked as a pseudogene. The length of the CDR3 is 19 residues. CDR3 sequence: CVRSELYPAPGGRTHEQYF. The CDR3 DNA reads TGTGTCAGAAGCGAGTTATACCCAGCCCCAGGGGGACGGACCCACGAGCAGTACTTC.

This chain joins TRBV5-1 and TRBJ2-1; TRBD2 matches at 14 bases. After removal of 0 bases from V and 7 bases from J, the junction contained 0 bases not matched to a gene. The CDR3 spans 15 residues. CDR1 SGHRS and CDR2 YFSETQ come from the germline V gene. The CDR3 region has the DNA TGCGCCAGCAGCTTGGGACTAGCGGGAGGGAATGAGCAGTTCTTC. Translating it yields CASSLGLAGGNEQFF.

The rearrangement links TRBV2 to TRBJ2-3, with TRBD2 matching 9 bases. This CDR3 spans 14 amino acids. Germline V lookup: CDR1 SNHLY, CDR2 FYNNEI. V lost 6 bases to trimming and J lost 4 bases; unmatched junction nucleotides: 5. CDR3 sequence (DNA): TGTGCCAGCAGCCGGACTAGCGTTCCAGATACGCAGTATTTT. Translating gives CASSRTSVPDTQYF.

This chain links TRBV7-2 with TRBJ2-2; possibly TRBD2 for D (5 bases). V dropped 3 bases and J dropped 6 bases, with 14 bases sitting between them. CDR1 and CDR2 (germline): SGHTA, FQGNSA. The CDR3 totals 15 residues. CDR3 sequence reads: CASSFAGLTSGELFF. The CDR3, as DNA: TGTGCCAGCAGCTTTGCGGGTTTAACGTCCGGGGAGCTGTTTTTT.

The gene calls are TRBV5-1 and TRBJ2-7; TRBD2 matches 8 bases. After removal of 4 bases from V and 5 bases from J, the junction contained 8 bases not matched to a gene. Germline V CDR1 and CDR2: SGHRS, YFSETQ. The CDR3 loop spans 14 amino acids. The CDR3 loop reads CASSRGGRPHEQYF. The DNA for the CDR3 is TGCGCCAGCAGCCGGGGGGGGCGCCCCCACGAGCAGTACTTC.

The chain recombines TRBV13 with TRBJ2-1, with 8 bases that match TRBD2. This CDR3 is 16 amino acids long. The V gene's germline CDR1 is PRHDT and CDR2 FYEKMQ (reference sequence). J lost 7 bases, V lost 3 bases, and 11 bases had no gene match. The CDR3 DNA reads TGTGCCAGCAGCTTCTCTACAGCGGGAGCGATAAATGAGCAGTTCTTC. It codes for CASSFSTAGAINEQFF.

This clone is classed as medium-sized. The chain's CDR3 is CASSQQGTGATNEKLFF. The DNA of the CDR3 is TGCGCCAGCAGCCAACAGGGGACCGGAGCAACTAATGAAAAACTGTTTTTT. The rearrangement links TRBV4-1 to TRBJ1-4; D might be TRBD1 (6 bases). The CDR3 runs to 17 residues. Trimming cost V 2 bases and J 0 bases, with 13 bases left between them. Germline assignment: CDR1 MGHRA and CDR2 YSYEKL.